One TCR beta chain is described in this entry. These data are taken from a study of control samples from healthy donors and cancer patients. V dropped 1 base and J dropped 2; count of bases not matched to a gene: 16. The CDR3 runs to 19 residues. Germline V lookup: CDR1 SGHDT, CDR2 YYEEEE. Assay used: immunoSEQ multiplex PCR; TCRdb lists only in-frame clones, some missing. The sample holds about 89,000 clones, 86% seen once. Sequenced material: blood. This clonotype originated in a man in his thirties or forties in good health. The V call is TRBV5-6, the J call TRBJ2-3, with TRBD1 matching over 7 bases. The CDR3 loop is CASSLKGAGFVPPTDTQYF. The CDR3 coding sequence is TGTGCCAGCAGCTTGAAGGGGGCTGGTTTTGTGCCTCCCACAGATACGCAGTATTTT.